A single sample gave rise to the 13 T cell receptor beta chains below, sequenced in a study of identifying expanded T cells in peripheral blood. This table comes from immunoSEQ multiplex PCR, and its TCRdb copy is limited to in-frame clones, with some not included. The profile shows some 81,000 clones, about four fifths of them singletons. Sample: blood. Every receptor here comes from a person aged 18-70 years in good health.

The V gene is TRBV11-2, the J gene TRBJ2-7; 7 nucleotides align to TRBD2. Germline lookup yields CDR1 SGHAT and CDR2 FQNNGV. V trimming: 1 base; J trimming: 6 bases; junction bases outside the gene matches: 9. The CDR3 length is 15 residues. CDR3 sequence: CASSLVGGRSGEQYF. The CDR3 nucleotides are TGTGCCAGCAGCTTAGTCGGGGGGAGGAGTGGCGAGCAGTACTTC.

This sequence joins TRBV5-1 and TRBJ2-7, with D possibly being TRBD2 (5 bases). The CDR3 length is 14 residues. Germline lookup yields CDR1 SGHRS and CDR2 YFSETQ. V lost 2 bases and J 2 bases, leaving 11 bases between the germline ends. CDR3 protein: CASSFAIGAYEQYF. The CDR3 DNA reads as TGCGCCAGCAGCTTCGCGATCGGGGCCTACGAGCAGTACTTC.

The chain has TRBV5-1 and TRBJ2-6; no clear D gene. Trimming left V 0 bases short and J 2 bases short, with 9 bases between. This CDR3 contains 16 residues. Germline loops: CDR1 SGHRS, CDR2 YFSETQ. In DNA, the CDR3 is TGCGCCAGCAGCTTGGCTGGGATCCCTGGGGCCAACGTCCTGACTTTC. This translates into CASSLAGIPGANVLTF.

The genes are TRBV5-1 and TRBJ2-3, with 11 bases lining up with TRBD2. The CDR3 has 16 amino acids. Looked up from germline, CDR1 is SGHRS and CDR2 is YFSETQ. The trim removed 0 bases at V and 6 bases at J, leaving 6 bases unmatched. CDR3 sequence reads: CASSLVTSGMADTQYF. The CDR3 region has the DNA TGCGCCAGCAGCTTGGTGACTAGCGGGATGGCGGATACGCAGTATTTT. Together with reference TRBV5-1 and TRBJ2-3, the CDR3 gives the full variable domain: KAGVTQTPRYLIKTRGQQVTLSCSPISGHRSVSWYQQTPGQGLQFLFEYFSETQRNKGNFPGRFSGRQFSNSRSEMNVSTLELGDSALYLCASSLVTSGMADTQYFGPGTRLTVL.

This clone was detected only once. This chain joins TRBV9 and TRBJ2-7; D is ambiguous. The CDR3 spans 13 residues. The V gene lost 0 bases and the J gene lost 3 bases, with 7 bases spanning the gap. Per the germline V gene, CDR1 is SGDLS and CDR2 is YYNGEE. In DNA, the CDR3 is TGTGCCAGCAGCGTAGAATCCCACTACGAGCAGTACTTC. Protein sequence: CASSVESHYEQYF.

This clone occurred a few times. Here the CDR3 reads CASRTSSNQPQHF. CDR3 coding DNA: TGTGCCAGCAGAACCTCGAGCAATCAGCCCCAGCATTTT. The chain combines TRBV6-1 with TRBJ1-5; D not resolved. The CDR3 totals 13 residues. Between the trimmed V and J ends, which lost 6 bases and 1 base, there was a span of 7 bases. Germline lookup yields CDR1 MNHNS and CDR2 SASEGT.

The CDR3 bases are TGCAGCGTTGAAGGGGAGGGGGCCACAGATACGCAGTATTTT. It is translated as CSVEGEGATDTQYF. The chain couples TRBV29-1 to TRBJ2-3; D tentatively fits TRBD1 or TRBD2 (7 bases each). Germline values: CDR1 SQVTM, CDR2 ANQGSEA. Between the trimmed V and J ends, which lost 1 base and 2 bases, there was a span of 10 bases. This CDR3 contains 14 residues.

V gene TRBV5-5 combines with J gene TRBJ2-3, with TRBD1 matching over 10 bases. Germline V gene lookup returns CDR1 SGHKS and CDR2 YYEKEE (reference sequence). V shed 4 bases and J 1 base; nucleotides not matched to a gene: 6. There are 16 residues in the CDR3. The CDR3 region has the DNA TGTGCCAGCAGCCAAGAGGACAGGGGGGGCACAGATACGCAGTATTTT. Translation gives CASSQEDRGGTDTQYF.

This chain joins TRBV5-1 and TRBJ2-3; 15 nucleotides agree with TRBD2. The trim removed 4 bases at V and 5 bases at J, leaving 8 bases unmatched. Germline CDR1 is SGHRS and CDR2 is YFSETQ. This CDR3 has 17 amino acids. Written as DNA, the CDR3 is TGCGCCAGCAGCAGCCGGACTAGCGGGAGGGTCGGAGATACGCAGTATTTT. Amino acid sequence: CASSSRTSGRVGDTQYF. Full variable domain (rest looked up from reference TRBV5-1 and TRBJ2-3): KAGVTQTPRYLIKTRGQQVTLSCSPISGHRSVSWYQQTPGQGLQFLFEYFSETQRNKGNFPGRFSGRQFSNSRSEMNVSTLELGDSALYLCASSSRTSGRVGDTQYFGPGTRLTVL.

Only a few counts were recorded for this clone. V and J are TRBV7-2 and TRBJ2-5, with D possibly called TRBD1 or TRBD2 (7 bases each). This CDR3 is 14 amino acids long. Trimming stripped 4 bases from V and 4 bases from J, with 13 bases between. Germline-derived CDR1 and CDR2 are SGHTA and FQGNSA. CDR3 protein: CASSYQGGRETQYF. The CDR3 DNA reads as TGTGCCAGCAGCTACCAGGGGGGGAGAGAGACCCAGTACTTC.

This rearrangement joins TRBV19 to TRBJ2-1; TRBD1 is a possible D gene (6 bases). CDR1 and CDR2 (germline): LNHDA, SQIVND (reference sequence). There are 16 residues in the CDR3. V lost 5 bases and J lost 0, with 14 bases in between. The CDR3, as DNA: TGTGCCAGTAGTCTACAGGGCGCCAACTCCTACAATGAGCAGTTCTTC. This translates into CASSLQGANSYNEQFF.

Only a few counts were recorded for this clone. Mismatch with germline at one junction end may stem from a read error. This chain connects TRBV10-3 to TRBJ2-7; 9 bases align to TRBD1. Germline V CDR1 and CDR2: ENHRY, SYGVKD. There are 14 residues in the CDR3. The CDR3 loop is CASSPGTGFYEQYF. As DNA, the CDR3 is TGTGCCAGCAGTCCCGGGACAGGGTTCTACGAGCAGTACTTC.

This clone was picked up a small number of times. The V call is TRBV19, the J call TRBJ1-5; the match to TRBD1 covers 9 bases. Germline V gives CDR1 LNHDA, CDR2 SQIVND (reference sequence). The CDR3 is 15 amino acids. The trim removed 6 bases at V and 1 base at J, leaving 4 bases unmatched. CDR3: CASRGQGYSNQPQHF. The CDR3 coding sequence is TGTGCCAGTAGGGGACAGGGATACAGCAATCAGCCCCAGCATTTT.